This is a list of T cell receptor beta chains from one sample in a study of monozygotic twins with inflammatory bowel disease. TCRdb reprocessed the 5' RACE reads, keeping one entry per CDR3 protein, no DNA. The sample totals hundreds of thousands of distinct CDR3 sequences; its top ten clones hold 2% to 2.5%. Sequencing was performed on blood. The receptors stem from a human donor with ulcerative colitis or Crohn's disease, or a healthy co-twin of an affected twin (not recorded which). Each CDR3 is given with its conserved first and last residue.

CASTLSGNTIYF | TRBJ1-3 | TRBV25-1
CASSSGQGDVNEQFF | TRBJ2-1 | TRBV5-1
CASSLGAGGLTDTQYF | TRBJ2-3 | TRBV5-1
CASSQDPGTRINTGELFF | TRBJ2-2 | TRBV4-3
CASSLAQIRSTDTQYF | TRBJ2-3 | TRBV5-6
CASSSGPYYEQYF | TRBJ2-7 | TRBV5-1
CASSLDSPGQGPYEQYF | TRBJ2-7 | TRBV5-1
CSARDQATEQYF | TRBJ2-7 | TRBV20-1
CSVVGSGANVLTF | TRBJ2-6 | TRBV29-1
CASRRRGSHSTDTQYF | TRBJ2-3 | TRBV3-1
CATRQGPSGPQHF | TRBJ1-5 | TRBV3-1
CASSINGNYGYTF | TRBJ1-2 | TRBV5-1
CASNQRGETEAFF | TRBJ1-1 | TRBV5-1
CASTPGQGWNQPQHF | TRBJ1-5 | TRBV19
CASSYGQDYNEQFF | TRBJ2-1 | TRBV6-5
CASSPSWTDTQYF | TRBJ2-3 | TRBV7-2
CASRPGKVGANVLTF | TRBJ2-6 | TRBV6-2/TRBV6-3
CASSPSGSGYEQYF | TRBJ2-7 | TRBV7-9
CASSSTSVTYEQYF | TRBJ2-7 | TRBV7-9
CASSQGERTQRADSTYGYTF | TRBJ1-2 | TRBV3-1
CASSLTGGFTEAFF | TRBJ1-1 | TRBV5-1
CASSLMIGGQDTQYF | TRBJ2-3 | TRBV5-5